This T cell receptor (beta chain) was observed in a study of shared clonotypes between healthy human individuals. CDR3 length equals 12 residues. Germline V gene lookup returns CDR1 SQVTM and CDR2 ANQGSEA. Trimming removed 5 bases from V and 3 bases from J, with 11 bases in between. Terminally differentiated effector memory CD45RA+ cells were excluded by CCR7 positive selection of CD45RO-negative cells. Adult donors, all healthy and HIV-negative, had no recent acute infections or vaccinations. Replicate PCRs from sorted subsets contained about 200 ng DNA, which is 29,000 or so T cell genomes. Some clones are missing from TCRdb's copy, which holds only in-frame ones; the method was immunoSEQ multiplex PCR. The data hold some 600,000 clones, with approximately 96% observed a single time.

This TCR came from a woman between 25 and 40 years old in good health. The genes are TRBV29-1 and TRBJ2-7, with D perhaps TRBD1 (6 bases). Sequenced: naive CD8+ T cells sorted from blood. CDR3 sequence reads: CSVLAGVYEQYF. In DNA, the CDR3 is TGCAGCGTTCTGGCAGGGGTCTACGAGCAGTACTTC.